The sequence of this TCR beta chain was determined in a study of blood T cell repertoires in COVID-19. V shed 1 base and J 3 bases; nucleotides not matched to a gene: 2. This CDR3 spans 15 amino acids. Germline V lookup: CDR1 LGHDT, CDR2 YNNKEL (reference sequence). Sequenced by immunoSEQ multiplex PCR; TCRdb stores in-frame clones only, minus some. The sample shows 100,000 to 120,000 clones, more than 65% of them seen only once. This clone was observed once. The rearrangement uses TRBV3-1 (or the pseudogene TRBV3-2) and TRBJ1-2; 10 bases agree with TRBD1. Sequenced input: peripheral blood. The origin of this receptor is a woman of 80 years or more with acute or convalescent COVID-19. Here the CDR3 reads CASSQGDRGHYGYTF. CDR3 nucleotide sequence: TGTGCCAGCAGCCAAGGGGACAGGGGTCACTATGGCTACACCTTC.